This T cell receptor beta chain was observed in a study of blood T cells in healthy people across ages. For the second PCR, which ran for about 7 to 11 cycles, a sample-barcoded 5' primer and a J-beta primer mix were used. TCRdb called the 5' RACE reads again in MiXCR, with one record for every CDR3 protein. The table lists hundreds of thousands of distinct CDR3 sequences, 52% of them singletons, with roughly 14% in the top ten. Deletions cut 4 bases from V and 11 bases from J, with 14 bases between. CDR3 length: 12 amino acids. The V gene's germline CDR1 is LNHNV and CDR2 YYDKDF (reference sequence). This clonotype has only a few counts. Its antigen remains unknown. Overall study results and limits: Age showed a roughly linear inverse relationship with TCR beta diversity per million T cells.

The source of this sequence is a woman of 80 years or more in good health. The sequencing input was blood. The rearrangement uses TRBV15 and TRBJ2-5; D not certain. CDR3: CATSKTASRQYF. The CDR3 region has the DNA TGTGCCACCAGCAAGACGGCAAGCAGGCAGTACTTC.